This T cell receptor beta chain was profiled in a study of post-analysis software for immune sequencing data. Broader study findings: Among multiple sclerosis patients, normalized Chao1 diversity was significantly below that of controls. Patients had higher frequencies than controls of roughly five TRBV segments, including TRBV5-6, TRBV5-1 and TRBV20-1.

The authors incorporated unique molecular identifiers into the TCR beta cDNA libraries. Each CDR3 protein is one row after TCRdb ran MiXCR on the PCR reads. The data contain around 770,000 distinct CDR3 sequences, about 45% of them singletons. With regard to this clonotype: Its specificity is not known.

The CDR3 is made up of 15 amino acids. Deletions cut 4 bases from V and 4 bases from J, with 18 bases between. Germline-derived CDR1 and CDR2 are SGHTS and YDEGEE. This TCR came from a girl aged 10-17 years with multiple sclerosis. The J gene is TRBJ2-7, the V gene TRBV5-8; possible D gene TRBD1, 7 bases. Sequencing was performed on blood. The CDR3 nucleotides are TGTGCCAGCAGCCCGGAGGGGACAGCAACTTACGAGCAGTACTTC. Translating gives CASSPEGTATYEQYF.